Only one count was recorded for the clone carrying this T cell receptor beta chain. What it recognizes is unknown. This record belongs to a study of glioma-infiltrating T cells after dendritic cell vaccination. Across the whole study: The vaccine used monocyte-derived dendritic cells pulsed overnight with autologous tumor lysate.

Regarding the study as a whole: Survival was not directly related to TCR clonality in these patients. Longer survival after dendritic cell vaccination followed higher pretreatment TIL content.

The PCR used 60 V beta and 13 J beta primers. The assay was immunoSEQ multiplex PCR, and TCRdb's table has in-frame clones only and misses some. Altogether under 100,000 clones are present, approximately 81% being singletons, with the ten largest covering around 5.4%. The CDR3 covers 16 residues. Per the germline V gene, CDR1 is LNHDA and CDR2 is SQIVND (reference sequence). V lost 4 bases and J 1 base, leaving 14 bases between the germline ends. The sequence was collected from a human donor with glioblastoma. The V gene is TRBV19, the J gene TRBJ2-1; D may be TRBD2 (6 bases). Sequences were derived from blood, sampled before dendritic cell vaccination. The CDR3 sequence is CASSRREGSSYNEQFF. DNA for the CDR3: TGTGCCAGTAGTAGGAGGGAAGGGTCATCCTACAATGAGCAGTTCTTC.